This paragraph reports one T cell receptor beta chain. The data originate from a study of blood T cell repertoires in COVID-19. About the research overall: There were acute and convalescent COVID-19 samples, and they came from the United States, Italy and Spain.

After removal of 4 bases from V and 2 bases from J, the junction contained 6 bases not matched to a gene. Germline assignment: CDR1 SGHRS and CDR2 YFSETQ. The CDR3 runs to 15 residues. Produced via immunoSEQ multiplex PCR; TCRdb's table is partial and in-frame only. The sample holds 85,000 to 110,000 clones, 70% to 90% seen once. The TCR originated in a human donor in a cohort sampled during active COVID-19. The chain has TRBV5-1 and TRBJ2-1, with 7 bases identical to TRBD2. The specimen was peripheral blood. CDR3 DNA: TGCGCCAGCAGCAGGTACAGCGGGACCTACAATGAGCAGTTCTTC. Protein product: CASSRYSGTYNEQFF.